This TCR beta chain was observed in a study of cytomegalovirus exposure and HLA in healthy donors. Background on the study: Among the approximately 410 genotyped donors, approximately 82% were placed in the Caucasian-associated ancestry cluster.

Both 60 Vbeta primers and 13 Jbeta primers went into the PCR. The method was immunoSEQ multiplex PCR; TCRdb's version includes in-frame clones alone and lacks a portion of them. Counted here are more than 95,000 clones, under 80% occurring once; the ten biggest clones make up 9.5% to 13%. Germline V gene data show CDR1 as MDHEN and CDR2 as SYDVKM. CDR3 length equals 14 residues. V dropped 5 bases and J dropped 4 bases, with 15 bases sitting between them. The source of this sequence is a woman aged 50 to 60 in good health and CMV-seropositive. V and J are TRBV28 and TRBJ2-7; possible D gene TRBD2, 6 bases. The sample taken for sequencing was PBMCs. The CDR3 region has the DNA TGTGCCAGCAGTACGGGACTTGTCTCATACGAGCAGTACTTC. It specifies CASSTGLVSYEQYF.